This T cell receptor (beta chain) is from a study of monozygotic twins with inflammatory bowel disease. General study results and limits: The sharing of clonotypes with others was lower in IBD patients than in healthy twins, especially with disease activity. Discordant twins showed the same repertoire similarity as concordant twins, possibly from limited power. Healthy co-twins exceeded IBD patients in TCRbeta diversity as measured by inverse Simpson.

Comment on this clonotype: Its specificity is unknown.

TCRdb re-called the 5' RACE reads; one entry per CDR3 protein, DNA not given. The sample includes about 380,000 distinct CDR3 sequences. CDR1 and CDR2 from the germline V gene are SGHTA and FQGNSA. CDR3 length equals 12 residues. The sequenced sample was blood. The chain recombines TRBV7-2 with TRBJ2-5; lacking DNA, the TRBD1 call made by TCRdb goes unchecked. The clonotype was recovered from a human donor with ulcerative colitis or Crohn's disease, or a healthy co-twin of an affected twin (not recorded which). CDR3 amino acids: CASRGGRETQYF.